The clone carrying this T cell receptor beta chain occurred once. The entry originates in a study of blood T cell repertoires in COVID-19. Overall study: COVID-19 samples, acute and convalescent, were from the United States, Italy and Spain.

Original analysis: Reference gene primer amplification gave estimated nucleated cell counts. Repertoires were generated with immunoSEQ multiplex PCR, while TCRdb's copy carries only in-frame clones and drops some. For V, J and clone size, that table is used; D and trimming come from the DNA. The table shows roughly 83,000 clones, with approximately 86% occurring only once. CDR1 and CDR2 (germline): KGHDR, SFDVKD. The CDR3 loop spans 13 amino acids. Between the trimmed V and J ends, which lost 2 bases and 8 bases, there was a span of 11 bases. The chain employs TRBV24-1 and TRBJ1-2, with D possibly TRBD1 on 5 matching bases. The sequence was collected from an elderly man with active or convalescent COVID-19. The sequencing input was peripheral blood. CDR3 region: CATSDSPGHGYTF. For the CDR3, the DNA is TGTGCCACCAGTGATTCGCCAGGGCACGGCTACACCTTC.